This T cell receptor beta chain was sequenced during a study of blood T cells in healthy people across ages. Per the germline V gene, CDR1 is MNHNS and CDR2 is SASEGT. The germline V and J ends were trimmed by 1 base and 7 bases, with 17 bases remaining between them. This CDR3 is 15 amino acids long. Overall study findings and caveats: Leaving the PBMCs unsorted stopped any conclusive comparison of naive versus antigen-experienced cells. One million T cells yielded diversity estimates that were considered underestimates.

For every donor, a draw yielded roughly 10 milliliters of peripheral blood. To note about this clonotype: Antigen: not known.

A J-beta primer mix and a sample-barcoded 5' primer were used in a second PCR of roughly 6 to 11 cycles. Each of the cDNA molecules was tagged by a template-switch adaptor with 12 random nucleotides. In TCRdb, the 5' RACE reads were re-called with MiXCR into one record per CDR3 protein. The sample consists of approximately 1.5 million distinct CDR3 sequences, approximately 43% of them appearing once. The sample was blood. The clonotype was recovered from a woman younger than 35 in good health. V gene TRBV6-1 combines with J gene TRBJ2-7, with D perhaps TRBD2 (5 bases). The CDR3 coding sequence is TGTGCCAGCAGTGAAGACCGGACTCCTGGGCGGGAGCAGTACTTC. Amino acids: CASSEDRTPGREQYF.